These 10 T cell receptor beta chains were sequenced from one sample in a study of T cells after yellow fever vaccination. TCRdb used MiXCR to reprocess the 5' RACE reads, holding one entry per CDR3 protein. Counted here are 230,000 or so distinct CDR3 sequences, roughly 6.8% occurring once; the ten biggest clones make up about 0.95%. The material was CD4+ T cells sorted from PBMCs, obtained on the day of the yellow fever booster vaccination. The source of these receptors is a man under 40 who received the YFV17D yellow fever vaccine.

This clonotype was detected a few times. The rearrangement links TRBV12-3 or TRBV12-4 to TRBJ2-4; 8 bases are a match to TRBD2. Trimming took 2 bases from V and 4 from J; bases not matched to a gene: 16. This CDR3 comprises 19 residues. The CDR3 region has the DNA TGTGCCAGCAGTTTACTTTTGGGAGTGGCGGGAGGAAGAAAAAACATTCAGTACTTC. It is translated as CASSLLLGVAGGRKNIQYF.

The rearrangement uses TRBV20-1 and TRBJ2-4, with D unresolved. The CDR3 contains 13 residues. V gave up 6 bases and J gave up 3 bases, with 12 bases separating them. Germline V gene data show CDR1 as DFQATT and CDR2 as SNEGSKA (reference sequence). The CDR3 sequence: CSARSRGKNIQYF. The CDR3, as DNA: TGCAGTGCCAGGAGTCGAGGCAAAAACATTCAGTACTTC.

The chain is built from TRBV19 and TRBJ1-1, with D perhaps matching TRBD1 (5 bases). The germline gives CDR1 LNHDA, CDR2 SQIVND (reference sequence). V was clipped by 6 bases and J by 7 bases, with 18 bases between them. The CDR3 runs to 14 residues. The CDR3 bases are TGTGCCAGTAGGACGCAGGGTGGAGCCATTGAAGCTTTCTTT. Protein product: CASRTQGGAIEAFF.

This clonotype was seen ten or more times. The J gene is TRBJ2-7, the V gene TRBV20-1, with a possible D match to TRBD1 (6 bases). The CDR3 contains 12 residues. Germline V gene lookup returns CDR1 DFQATT and CDR2 SNEGSKA (reference sequence). The V and J ends lost 3 bases and 3 bases respectively, with 9 bases between them. The CDR3 DNA sequence: TGCAGTGCTAGTCAGGGGCACTACGAGCAGTACTTC. This encodes CSASQGHYEQYF.

This clonotype was seen a handful of times. The chain recombines TRBV5-1 with TRBJ1-6, with unresolved D. The germline V gene encodes CDR1 SGHRS and CDR2 YFSETQ. V gave up 4 bases and J gave up 8 bases, with 10 bases separating them. The CDR3 is 13 residues long. DNA of the CDR3: TGCGCCAGCAGCACGGACGGCGATTCACCCCTCCACTTT. It translates to CASSTDGDSPLHF.

This clonotype was seen repeatedly, ten times or more. The CDR3 is CASSPMTESLVETQYF. CDR3 nucleotides: TGTGCCAGCTCACCAATGACAGAATCATTAGTAGAGACCCAGTACTTC. The gene calls are TRBV18 and TRBJ2-5; D is perhaps TRBD1 (5 bases). CDR1 KGHSH and CDR2 LQKENI come from the germline V gene. The CDR3 sequence is 16 residues long. V was shortened by 2 bases and J by 4 bases, with 17 bases between the two germline ends.

Only a few counts were recorded for this clonotype. The rearrangement uses TRBV18 and TRBJ1-6, with TRBD1 matching 7 bases. V dropped 4 bases and J dropped 5; count of bases not matched to a gene: 8. This CDR3 has 16 residues. Germline V gene lookup returns CDR1 KGHSH and CDR2 LQKENI. The CDR3 protein is CASSLYNRGNNSPLHF. The CDR3, as DNA: TGTGCCAGCTCACTCTACAACAGGGGAAATAATTCACCCCTCCACTTT.

A few counts support this clonotype. V usage is TRBV5-1 and J usage is TRBJ2-3; the match to TRBD2 covers 10 bases. Germline CDR1 is SGHRS and CDR2 is YFSETQ. This CDR3 contains 15 residues. Unmatched junction bases numbered 7, after V lost 7 bases and J lost 2 bases. The CDR3 reads CASGLAVINTDTQYF. Written as DNA, the CDR3 is TGCGCCAGCGGACTAGCGGTAATCAACACAGATACGCAGTATTTT.

This clonotype was observed a handful of times. This chain uses TRBV6-1 with TRBJ1-2; 9 positions agree with TRBD1. The CDR3 consists of 15 residues. The germline V gene has CDR1 MNHNS and CDR2 SASEGT. V lost 6 bases, J lost 7 bases, and 12 bases stayed unmatched. DNA for the CDR3: TGTGCCAGCAGACGGACAGGGGCCGCGAGTAGTGGCTACACCTTC. This gives the protein CASRRTGAASSGYTF.

Worth noting for this clonotype: A much more abundant neighbour one base away suggests this may be a read error. Here the CDR3 reads CARSLAEVDTQYF. CDR3 nucleotides: TGTGCCAGAAGCTTGGCGGAGGTGGATACGCAGTATTTT. V and J are TRBV7-6 and TRBJ2-3; D perhaps matches TRBD2 (5 bases). Germline V gene sequence: CDR1 SGHVS, CDR2 FNYEAQ. The CDR3 consists of 13 residues.